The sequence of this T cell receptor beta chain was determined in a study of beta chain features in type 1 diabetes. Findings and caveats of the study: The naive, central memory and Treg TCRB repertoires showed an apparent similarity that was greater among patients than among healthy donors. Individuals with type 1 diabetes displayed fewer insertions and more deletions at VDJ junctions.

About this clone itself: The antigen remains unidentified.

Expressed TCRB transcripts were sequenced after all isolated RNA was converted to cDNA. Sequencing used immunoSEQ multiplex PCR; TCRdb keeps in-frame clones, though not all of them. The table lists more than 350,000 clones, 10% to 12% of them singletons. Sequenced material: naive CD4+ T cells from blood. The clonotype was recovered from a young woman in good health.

The CDR3 nucleotides read TGTGCCAGCAGCTTAGAGGTCATTAGGGAACTAGCGGGAGTCGGGTTCTTC. Its protein is CASSLEVIRELAGVGFF. This sequence joins TRBV7-9 and TRBJ2-1, with 11 bases fitting TRBD2. This CDR3 is 17 amino acids long. Trimming took 1 base from V and 15 from J; bases not matched to a gene: 17. From germline, CDR1 is SEHNR and CDR2 FQNEAQ (reference sequence).